This T cell receptor (beta chain) was sequenced during a study of Ad26.COV2.S vaccination and SARS-CoV-2 variants. Whole-study findings and limits: Total responses of T cells may have been underestimated by the analyses of TCR breadth and depth.

CDR1 and CDR2 from the germline V gene are SGHVS and FNYEAQ. Trimming removed 0 bases from V and 2 bases from J, with 14 bases in between. The CDR3 spans 17 residues. A remark on this clone: Its matching antigen is unknown.

Treatment denoted: about 20 received Ad26.COV2.S at low or high dose, single or two shots; about 5 received placebo; per-sample allocation not given. The study sampled participants on day 63 after the first vaccine or placebo injection. The individual, an adult aged 18-55 years, was a donor in Boston. Sequencing was performed with immunoSEQ multiplex PCR; in TCRdb, only in-frame clones are kept and a portion is missing. The sample has roughly 330,000 clones, 90% seen once. Material: peripheral blood, obtained in a trial of Ad26.COV2.S vaccine versus placebo. The chain employs TRBV7-6 and TRBJ1-3; D may be TRBD1 (6 bases). The sequence was collected from a person between 18 and 60 years old who received the Ad26.COV2.S COVID-19 vaccine or a placebo. The DNA for the CDR3 is TGTGCCAGCAGCTTAGCCGGGGACACCCAACCTGGAAACACCATATATTTT. It yields the protein CASSLAGDTQPGNTIYF.